A single sample gave rise to the 26 T cell receptor beta chains below, sequenced in a study of T cell changes during pregnancy in multiple sclerosis. Produced via immunoSEQ multiplex PCR; TCRdb's table is partial and in-frame only. This sample has 38,000 or so clones, with approximately 89% found just once. The sequencing used CD4+ T cells from peripheral blood mononuclear cells, collected in the second trimester of pregnancy. Receptor source: a female donor in good health, enrolled as a control in a pregnancy study.

The J gene is TRBJ2-1, the V gene TRBV6-6; possible D gene TRBD1, 5 bases. Trimming cost V 3 bases and J 10 bases, with 13 bases left between them. The V gene's germline CDR1 is MNHNY and CDR2 SVGAGI (reference sequence). The length of the CDR3 is 13 residues. CDR3 loop: CASSYLARAEQFF. The CDR3 DNA follows: TGTGCCAGCAGTTATCTCGCCAGGGCCGAGCAGTTCTTC.

This chain joins TRBV7-2 and TRBJ2-2; D is undetermined. The CDR3 covers 17 residues. Trimming shortened V by 6 bases and J by 3 bases, and 20 bases separated the two germline ends. CDR1 SGHTA and CDR2 FQGNSA come from the germline V gene. The DNA for the CDR3 is TGTGCCAGCAGTCCAACCCGGGTGAACGACCACACCGGGGAGCTGTTTTTT. It is translated as CASSPTRVNDHTGELFF.

This chain joins TRBV19 and TRBJ2-3, with D tentatively TRBD1 (6 bases). Germline CDR1 and CDR2: LNHDA and SQIVND (reference sequence). The CDR3 extends over 16 amino acids. Between the trimmed V and J ends, which lost 3 bases and 2 bases, there was a span of 15 bases. The CDR3 is CASSMGPGQNTDTQYF. The CDR3 bases are TGTGCCAGTAGTATGGGCCCTGGACAGAACACAGATACGCAGTATTTT.

The gene calls are TRBV25-1 and TRBJ2-7; 8 nucleotides line up with TRBD1. CDR1 is MGHDK, CDR2 SYGVNS, per germline. With 5 bases clipped from V and 5 bases from J, the junction kept 14 bases outside the gene matches. The CDR3 length is 16 residues. CDR3 protein: CASSPPVRTGSHEQYF. In DNA form, the CDR3 reads TGTGCCAGCAGTCCTCCGGTGCGGACAGGGTCCCACGAGCAGTACTTC.

The CDR3 nucleotides read TGTGCCAGCAGAAGTTGGACAGGGGGCTCCGGGGAGCTGTTTTTT. Translating it yields CASRSWTGGSGELFF. V usage is TRBV11-2 and J usage is TRBJ2-2, with 11 bases lining up with TRBD1. This CDR3 is built from 15 residues. Germline V lookup: CDR1 SGHAT, CDR2 FQNNGV. V was clipped by 6 bases and J by 6 bases; unmatched bases: 6.

The chain uses TRBV28 and TRBJ1-2; 9 bases are a match to TRBD1. Germline CDR1 is MDHEN and CDR2 is SYDVKM. Trimming took 4 bases from V and 8 from J; bases not matched to a gene: 17. CDR3 length equals 17 residues. As DNA, the CDR3 is TGTGCCAGCAGTTCCGAAGCCGGGACAGGGCTTCTGCAGGGCTACACCTTC. Translated, it gives CASSSEAGTGLLQGYTF.

The chain links TRBV6-1 to TRBJ2-4; a weak D match, TRBD2 (5 bases). The germline V gene encodes CDR1 MNHNS and CDR2 SASEGT. This CDR3 is 15 amino acids long. Trimming left V 3 bases short and J 5 bases short, with 14 bases between. CDR3 region: CASSEDWRVQNIQYF. CDR3 nucleotides: TGTGCCAGCAGTGAGGATTGGCGGGTTCAAAACATTCAGTACTTC.

V usage is TRBV19 and J usage is TRBJ1-5; maybe TRBD1 (6 bases). V lost 0 bases and J 0 bases, leaving 9 bases between the germline ends. The length of the CDR3 is 16 residues. In germline, CDR1 is LNHDA, CDR2 SQIVND (reference sequence). The CDR3 protein is CASSIETGISNQPQHF. CDR3 nucleotides: TGTGCCAGTAGTATAGAAACAGGGATTAGCAATCAGCCCCAGCATTTT. Full variable domain (missing parts from reference TRBV19 and TRBJ1-5): DGGITQSPKYLFRKEGQNVTLSCEQNLNHDAMYWYRQDPGQGLRLIYYSQIVNDFQKGDIAEGYSVSREKKESFPLTVTSAQKNPTAFYLCASSIETGISNQPQHFGDGTRLSIL.

V is TRBV28 and J is TRBJ1-2; TRBD1 might be the D (5 bases). The CDR3 contains 15 residues. Germline CDR1 and CDR2: MDHEN and SYDVKM. V lost 2 bases and J lost 6, with 16 bases in between. The DNA of the CDR3 is TGTGCCAGCAGTTTAAGAAGGGGCTGGCAGGATGGCTACACCTTC. Its translation is CASSLRRGWQDGYTF.

This chain connects TRBV29-1 to TRBJ1-5; the D gene is possibly TRBD1 (5 bases). The germline V gene has CDR1 SQVTM and CDR2 ANQGSEA. This CDR3 is 13 amino acids long. The germline V and J ends were trimmed by 6 bases and 3 bases, with 12 bases remaining between them. The CDR3, as DNA: TGCAGCGTGATGAAGGGGTCCAATCAGCCCCAGCATTTT. Translation: CSVMKGSNQPQHF.

This sequence joins TRBV7-2 and TRBJ2-5; 12 bases line up with TRBD2. Germline-derived CDR1 and CDR2 are SGHTA and FQGNSA. V dropped 4 bases and J dropped 2; count of bases not matched to a gene: 11. The CDR3 length is 18 residues. The CDR3 DNA reads TGTGCCAGCAGCTGGGGGACTAGCGGGCGGTTATCGCAAGAGACCCAGTACTTC. It codes for CASSWGTSGRLSQETQYF.

This sequence joins TRBV19 and TRBJ2-5; possible D gene TRBD2, 5 bases. The CDR3 sequence is 14 residues long. Germline CDR1 LNHDA, CDR2 SQIVND (reference sequence). Trimming took 3 bases from V and 5 from J, leaving 13 bases between them. CDR3 region: CASSIRRGRETQYF. DNA of the CDR3: TGTGCCAGTAGTATCCGACGGGGTAGGGAGACCCAGTACTTC.

This chain joins TRBV7-3 and TRBJ2-5; no firm D call. The germline gives CDR1 SGHTA, CDR2 FQGTGA. CDR3 size: 13 residues. V was shortened by 3 bases and J by 1 base, with 6 bases between the two germline ends. In DNA form, the CDR3 reads TGTGCCAGCAGCTTCTTAGCCCAAGAGACCCAGTACTTC. Protein product: CASSFLAQETQYF.

Only a few counts were recorded for this clone. The chain is built from TRBV4-1 and TRBJ1-2; TRBD1 agrees at 7 bases. The V gene end was trimmed by 3 bases and the J gene end by 8 bases; junction bases not matched to a gene: 18. The CDR3 contains 17 residues. Germline V lookup: CDR1 MGHRA, CDR2 YSYEKL. For the CDR3, the DNA is TGCGCCAGCAGCCAGGCCGCAACGGGGGACAGATCACTGGGCTACACCTTC. Its translation is CASSQAATGDRSLGYTF.

CDR3 amino acids: CASSLAGHSTDTQYF. The CDR3 region has the DNA TGCGCCAGCAGCTTGGCGGGACATAGCACAGATACGCAGTATTTT. The rearrangement uses TRBV5-1 and TRBJ2-3; a possible D gene is TRBD1 (6 bases). CDR1 SGHRS and CDR2 YFSETQ come from the germline V gene. V gave up 0 bases and J gave up 0 bases, with 8 bases separating them. This CDR3 comprises 15 residues. The full variable domain, its missing parts supplied by reference TRBV5-1 and TRBJ2-3, is KAGVTQTPRYLIKTRGQQVTLSCSPISGHRSVSWYQQTPGQGLQFLFEYFSETQRNKGNFPGRFSGRQFSNSRSEMNVSTLELGDSALYLCASSLAGHSTDTQYFGPGTRLTVL.

CDR3 protein: CASSLEGQGGAGQETQYF. DNA of the CDR3: TGCGCCAGCAGCTTGGAAGGACAGGGGGGGGCGGGGCAAGAGACCCAGTACTTC. The V gene is TRBV5-1, the J gene TRBJ2-5; 10 positions match TRBD1. Germline V lookup: CDR1 SGHRS, CDR2 YFSETQ. J gave up 2 bases and V 0 bases, and 10 bases lay outside the gene matches. The length of the CDR3 is 18 residues.

The chain has TRBV18 and TRBJ2-5, with 8 positions matching TRBD1. Unmatched junction bases numbered 8, after V lost 3 bases and J lost 5 bases. Per germline, CDR1 KGHSH and CDR2 LQKENI. The CDR3 sequence is 15 residues long. Written as DNA, the CDR3 is TGTGCCAGCTCACCTCGCCAGGGGGCGAGGGAGACCCAGTACTTC. Translating gives CASSPRQGARETQYF.

This clone was counted once. This chain links TRBV28 with TRBJ2-7, with D perhaps TRBD1 (6 bases). The CDR3 runs 15 residues. Germline V gene data show CDR1 as MDHEN and CDR2 as SYDVKM. V dropped 7 bases and J dropped 3 bases, with 19 bases sitting between them. In DNA form, the CDR3 reads TGTGCCAGCACACCCTCTCCGTGGGGGCACTACGAGCAGTACTTC. This translates into CASTPSPWGHYEQYF.

The chain recombines TRBV7-9 with TRBJ2-2, with TRBD2 matching 7 bases. This CDR3 is 15 amino acids long. Germline V gene lookup returns CDR1 SEHNR and CDR2 FQNEAQ (reference sequence). Trimming cost V 5 bases and J 1 base; bases outside gene matches: 4. The chain's CDR3 is CASSLGLENTGELFF. The DNA of the CDR3 is TGTGCCAGCAGCCTTGGACTAGAGAACACCGGGGAGCTGTTTTTT. Full variable domain (missing parts from reference TRBV7-9 and TRBJ2-2): DTGVSQNPRHKITKRGQNVTFRCDPISEHNRLYWYRQTLGQGPEFLTYFQNEAQLEKSRLLSDRFSAERPKGSFSTLEIQRTEQGDSAMYLCASSLGLENTGELFFGEGSRLTVL.

The V and J genes are TRBV7-2 and TRBJ2-3, with D maybe TRBD2 (5 bases). The CDR3 is made up of 14 amino acids. V lost 5 bases to trimming and J lost 0 bases, with 9 bases between them. Per germline, CDR1 SGHTA and CDR2 FQGNSA. Written as DNA, the CDR3 is TGTGCCAGCAGCAGACGGACTAGCACAGATACGCAGTATTTT. Its translation is CASSRRTSTDTQYF.

This clone was seen a few times. This chain joins TRBV30 and TRBJ1-1, with D uncertain. V shed 4 bases and J shed 0 bases, with 15 bases lying between them. From germline, CDR1 is GTSNPN and CDR2 SVGIG (reference sequence). This CDR3 region has 15 residues. CDR3 amino acids: CAWTRMASLNTEAFF. The CDR3 nucleotides are TGTGCCTGGACCCGAATGGCCTCTTTGAACACTGAAGCTTTCTTT.

The gene calls are TRBV5-1 and TRBJ2-5; 8 bases match TRBD2. V lost 3 bases, J lost 1 base, and 2 bases stayed unmatched. This CDR3 comprises 14 residues. Germline V CDR1 and CDR2: SGHRS, YFSETQ. The CDR3 nucleotides read TGCGCCAGCAGCTCCGCGGGGGGCCAAGAGACCCAGTACTTC. It encodes CASSSAGGQETQYF.

J is TRBJ1-5 and V is TRBV19; 8 nucleotides align to TRBD1. With V trimmed by 3 bases and J by 1 base, 5 bases remained unmatched. The germline V gene has CDR1 LNHDA and CDR2 SQIVND (reference sequence). The CDR3 spans 16 residues. CDR3 bases: TGTGCCAGTAGTATGCCGGACAGGGCGAGCAATCAGCCCCAGCATTTT. Translating it yields CASSMPDRASNQPQHF. Using reference TRBV19 and TRBJ1-5 for the parts outside the CDR3, the full variable domain is DGGITQSPKYLFRKEGQNVTLSCEQNLNHDAMYWYRQDPGQGLRLIYYSQIVNDFQKGDIAEGYSVSREKKESFPLTVTSAQKNPTAFYLCASSMPDRASNQPQHFGDGTRLSIL.

The chain recombines TRBV18 with TRBJ2-7, with TRBD1 identical over 7 bases. Germline-derived CDR1 and CDR2 are KGHSH and LQKENI. The CDR3 runs to 15 residues. J was trimmed by 0 bases and V by 4 bases; bases with no gene match: 6. CDR3 nucleotide sequence: TGTGCCAGCTCACAACCCGGGACAGACTCCTACGAGCAGTACTTC. Translating gives CASSQPGTDSYEQYF.

The chain recombines TRBV5-1 with TRBJ1-2; TRBD1 matches 7 bases. V was pared by 0 bases and J by 6 bases, with 11 bases of the junction left unmatched. The germline gives CDR1 SGHRS, CDR2 YFSETQ. The CDR3 length is 16 residues. As DNA, the CDR3 is TGCGCCAGCAGCTTGGCCGGAGACAGGGCCTCAAATGGCTACACCTTC. Translation: CASSLAGDRASNGYTF.

The genes are TRBV7-2 and TRBJ2-1; D remains unclear. V dropped 1 base and J dropped 3 bases, with 10 bases sitting between them. Germline CDR1 is SGHTA and CDR2 is FQGNSA. The CDR3 length is 15 residues. CDR3 sequence (DNA): TGTGCCAGCAGCTTAGGTGGTTTCAGCTACAATGAGCAGTTCTTC. It is translated as CASSLGGFSYNEQFF.